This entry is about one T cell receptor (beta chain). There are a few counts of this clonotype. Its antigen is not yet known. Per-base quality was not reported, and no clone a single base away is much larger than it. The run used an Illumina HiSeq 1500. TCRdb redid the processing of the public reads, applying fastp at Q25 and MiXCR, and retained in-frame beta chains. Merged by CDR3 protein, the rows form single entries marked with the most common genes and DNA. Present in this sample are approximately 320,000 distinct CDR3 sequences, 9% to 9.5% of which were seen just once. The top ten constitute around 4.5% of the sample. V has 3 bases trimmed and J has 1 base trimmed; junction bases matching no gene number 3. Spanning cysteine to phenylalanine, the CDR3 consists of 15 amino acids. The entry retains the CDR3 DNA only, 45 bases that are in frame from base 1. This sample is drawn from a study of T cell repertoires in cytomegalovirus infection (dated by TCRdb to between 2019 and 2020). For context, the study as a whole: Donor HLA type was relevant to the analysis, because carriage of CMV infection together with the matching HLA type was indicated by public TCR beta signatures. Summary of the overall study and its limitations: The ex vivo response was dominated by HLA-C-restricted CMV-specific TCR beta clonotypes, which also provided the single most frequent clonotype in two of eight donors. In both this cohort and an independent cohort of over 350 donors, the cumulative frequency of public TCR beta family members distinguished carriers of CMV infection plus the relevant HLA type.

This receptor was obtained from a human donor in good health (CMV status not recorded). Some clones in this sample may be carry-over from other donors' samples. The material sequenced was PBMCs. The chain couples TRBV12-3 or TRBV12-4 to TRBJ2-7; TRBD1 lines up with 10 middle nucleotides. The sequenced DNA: TGTGCCAGCAGTTTCGGGACAGGGGTTTCCTACGAGCAGTACTTC. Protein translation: CASSFGTGVSYEQYF.